This passage covers 21 T cell receptor beta chains from one sample sequenced in a study of T cell repertoires in cytomegalovirus infection. TCRdb ran MiXCR on the reads and lists one entry per CDR3 protein. The repertoire consists of 150,000 to 200,000 distinct CDR3 sequences, with approximately 15% occurring once and the leading ten covering around 27%. The specimen sequenced was PBMCs. These receptor sequences come from a human donor in good health (CMV status not recorded). Some clones in this sample may be carry-over from other donors' samples.

This clonotype occurred many times. The rearrangement uses TRBV4-2 and TRBJ1-5; the D is unclear. The CDR3 consists of 14 residues. Germline V gene data show CDR1 as LGHNA and CDR2 as YNFKEQ. V was trimmed by 0 bases and J by 7 bases, leaving 10 bases between them. The CDR3 protein is CASSQDTVSQPQHF. For the CDR3, the DNA is TGTGCCAGCAGCCAAGATACAGTCTCCCAGCCCCAGCATTTT.

The gene calls are TRBV20-1 and TRBJ2-7, with 9 bases fitting TRBD2. Germline trimming cut 7 bases from V and 0 bases from J; bases unmatched to any gene: 10. Germline CDR1 DFQATT, CDR2 SNEGSKA (reference sequence). The CDR3 spans 15 residues. The CDR3 spells CSVPVAGVFSYEQYF. The DNA for the CDR3 is TGCAGTGTCCCTGTAGCGGGAGTATTCTCCTACGAGCAGTACTTC.

V usage is TRBV29-1 and J usage is TRBJ2-5; 7 bases are shared with TRBD1. CDR1 is SQVTM and CDR2 is ANQGSEA in the germline V gene. The CDR3 contains 15 residues. With 1 base clipped from V and 2 bases from J, the junction kept 7 bases outside the gene matches. CDR3 in amino acids: CSVEVRGTEQETQYF. In DNA form, the CDR3 reads TGCAGCGTTGAAGTGAGGGGGACAGAACAAGAGACCCAGTACTTC.

The genes are TRBV3-1 and TRBJ1-5; 9 bases are shared with TRBD1. After removal of 1 base from V and 5 bases from J, the junction contained 0 bases not matched to a gene. CDR3 length: 14 amino acids. Germline V CDR1 and CDR2: LGHDT, YNNKEL (reference sequence). The CDR3 coding sequence is TGTGCCAGCAGCCAAGGACAGGGGGATCAGCCCCAGCATTTT. The encoded protein is CASSQGQGDQPQHF.

The sample holds many counts of this clonotype. This chain links TRBV7-8 with TRBJ2-4, with 8 nucleotides matching TRBD1. With 5 bases clipped from V and 3 bases from J, the junction kept 6 bases outside the gene matches. Looked up from germline, CDR1 is SGHVS and CDR2 is FQNEAQ. The CDR3 sequence is 15 residues long. The DNA for the CDR3 is TGTGCCAGCAGCCCCCCCGGGACAGGCAAAAACATTCAGTACTTC. This gives the protein CASSPPGTGKNIQYF. Full variable domain (outside the CDR3, taken from reference TRBV7-8 and TRBJ2-4): GAGVSQSPRYKVAKRGQDVALRCDPISGHVSLFWYQQALGQGPEFLTYFQNEAQLDKSGLPSDRFFAERPEGSVSTLKIQRTQQEDSAVYLCASSPPGTGKNIQYFGAGTRLSVL.

In its sample, this clonotype was seen many times. V gene TRBV4-1 combines with J gene TRBJ1-2; D remains unclear. Germline CDR1 and CDR2: MGHRA and YSYEKL. Deletions cut 0 bases from V and 7 bases from J, with 15 bases between. The CDR3 has 15 amino acids. CDR3 region: CASSQEEAHPLGYTF. The CDR3 nucleotides are TGCGCCAGCAGCCAAGAAGAAGCACATCCCCTTGGCTACACCTTC.

The CDR3, as DNA: TGTGCCACTTTTACGGGGGACTGGAGGGGTAATCAGCCCCAGCATTTT. Protein product: CATFTGDWRGNQPQHF. This rearrangement joins TRBV28 to TRBJ1-5; possible D gene TRBD1, 5 bases. V was cut by 10 bases and J by 4 bases, with 23 bases left in between. Germline-derived CDR1 and CDR2 are MDHEN and SYDVKM. CDR3 size: 16 residues. The complete variable domain, with remaining parts taken from reference TRBV28 and TRBJ1-5, reads DVKVTQSSRYLVKRTGEKVFLECVQDMDHENMFWYRQDPGLGLRLIYFSYDVKMKEKGDIPEGYSVSREKKERFSLILESASTNQTSMYLCATFTGDWRGNQPQHFGDGTRLSIL.

This chain connects TRBV12-3 or TRBV12-4 to TRBJ2-5; D call uncertain. Trimming pared 4 bases from V and 5 bases from J, leaving 17 bases between. The CDR3 totals 15 residues. The CDR3 DNA is TGTGCCAGCAGTTCCCTCGCAAGCGTAAGGGAGACCCAGTACTTC. Protein: CASSSLASVRETQYF.

The gene calls are TRBV6-6 and TRBJ2-2; D might be TRBD1 or TRBD2, each matching 5 bases. CDR1 and CDR2 from the germline V gene are MNHNY and SVGAGI (reference sequence). The CDR3 covers 14 residues. Trimming took off 7 bases at V and 1 base at J, with 10 bases between the two ends. The CDR3 nucleotides read TGTGCCAGCATATGGGACGGGAACACCGGGGAGCTGTTTTTT. It codes for CASIWDGNTGELFF.

V is TRBV6-2 or TRBV6-3 and J is TRBJ2-7; a weak D match, TRBD1 (5 bases). The CDR3 loop spans 14 amino acids. V gave up 2 bases and J gave up 3 bases, with 11 bases separating them. The germline V gene encodes CDR1 MNHEY and CDR2 SVGEGT. The CDR3 DNA reads as TGTGCCAGCAGTTACCCCCGACAGAGCTACGAGCAGTACTTC. As protein: CASSYPRQSYEQYF.

This clonotype was seen more than once but under ten times. The chain employs TRBV23-1 and TRBJ1-6; weak D call: TRBD1 (5 bases). TRBV23-1 qualifies as an ORF whose function is uncertain. V was trimmed by 3 bases and J by 8 bases, leaving 20 bases between them. The CDR3 consists of 17 residues. CDR3 loop: CASSQAAKGVGDSPLHF. Here the CDR3 DNA reads TGCGCCAGCAGTCAGGCCGCGAAAGGGGTGGGGGATTCACCCCTCCACTTT.

This clonotype was observed many times. V is TRBV7-6 and J is TRBJ2-2, with 10 bases lining up with TRBD1. Trimming removed 7 bases from V and 6 bases from J; junction bases left unmatched: 11. Germline CDR1 reads SGHVS; CDR2 reads FNYEAQ. The CDR3 is 16 residues long. CDR3 amino acids: CASTLRVGTGAGELFF. CDR3 in DNA: TGTGCCAGCACCCTAAGGGTCGGGACAGGGGCCGGGGAGCTGTTTTTT.

This clonotype was recorded a few times. The gene calls are TRBV7-8 and TRBJ1-1; D gene unclear. Germline V lookup: CDR1 SGHVS, CDR2 FQNEAQ. The CDR3 length is 15 residues. V shed 2 bases and J shed 4 bases, with 14 bases lying between them. The CDR3 protein is CASSLSSKGGTEAFF. For the CDR3, the DNA is TGTGCCAGCAGCTTATCGTCGAAGGGAGGCACTGAAGCTTTCTTT.

This clonotype was seen at least ten times. CDR3 nucleotides: TGTGCCAGCAGCTTAGGGACAGGAAAAGAGACCCAGTACTTC. It encodes CASSLGTGKETQYF. The rearrangement links TRBV11-2 to TRBJ2-5, with 7 nucleotides matching TRBD1. This CDR3 comprises 14 residues. The junction had 2 bases not matched to a gene; V was cut back by 1 base and J by 3 bases. Germline values: CDR1 SGHAT, CDR2 FQNNGV.

This clonotype was seen a handful of times. The chain has TRBV14 and TRBJ2-7; 9 bases map to TRBD1. The CDR3 loop spans 14 amino acids. In germline, CDR1 is SGHDN, CDR2 FVKESK. Trimming at V came to 5 bases and at J to 4 bases, leaving 6 bases not matched to a gene. The DNA for the CDR3 is TGTGCCAGCAGCATCGGACAGGGGAGGTACGAGCAGTACTTC. This codes for CASSIGQGRYEQYF.

This clonotype appeared a few times. The V gene is TRBV5-1, the J gene TRBJ2-7; weak D call: TRBD1 (7 bases). This CDR3 is built from 15 residues. V lost 0 bases to trimming and J lost 2 bases, with 12 bases between them. Germline V gene sequence: CDR1 SGHRS, CDR2 YFSETQ. The CDR3 sequence is CASSLGGRGAYEQYF. For the CDR3, the DNA is TGCGCCAGCAGCTTGGGCGGCAGGGGGGCCTACGAGCAGTACTTC.

The table lists this clonotype with many counts. This chain joins TRBV7-3 and TRBJ2-5; D may be TRBD1 (6 bases). The CDR3 has 16 amino acids. V dropped 0 bases and J dropped 2 bases, with 13 bases sitting between them. The germline gives CDR1 SGHTA, CDR2 FQGTGA. CDR3 bases: TGTGCCAGCAGCTTAACCCCTTGGACAGATCAAGAGACCCAGTACTTC. Translated: CASSLTPWTDQETQYF.

The rearrangement links TRBV5-1 to TRBJ1-6, with TRBD1 as a possible D gene (5 bases). The CDR3 spans 14 residues. The V and J ends lost 4 bases and 7 bases respectively, with 12 bases between them. Germline V lookup: CDR1 SGHRS, CDR2 YFSETQ. The CDR3 here is CASSQGERNSPLHF. In nucleotides, the CDR3 is TGCGCCAGCAGCCAAGGGGAGCGGAATTCACCCCTCCACTTT.

This clonotype came up a few times. The V gene is TRBV20-1, the J gene TRBJ1-2; the D gene is possibly TRBD1 (5 bases). The V end was cut by 0 bases, the J end by 7 bases, with 21 bases between. This CDR3 is 16 amino acids long. CDR1 and CDR2 (germline): DFQATT, SNEGSKA (reference sequence). This CDR3 reads CSARDLRGGTSFGYTF. In DNA form, the CDR3 reads TGCAGTGCTAGAGATCTCAGAGGTGGGACTTCTTTTGGCTACACCTTC.

This chain connects TRBV6-1 to TRBJ2-3; the match to TRBD2 covers 15 bases. The V and J ends lost 5 bases and 3 bases, in that order; junction bases with no gene match: 6. The V gene's germline CDR1 is MNHNS and CDR2 SASEGT. The CDR3 runs 17 residues. CDR3 protein: CASSYAGLAGGTDTQYF. CDR3 in DNA: TGTGCCAGCAGTTACGCCGGACTAGCGGGAGGGACAGATACGCAGTATTTT.

This clonotype was detected ten times or more. The gene calls are TRBV11-1 and TRBJ1-6; D not certain. V was trimmed by 4 bases and J by 3 bases, leaving 10 bases between them. This CDR3 has 15 residues. The germline V gene has CDR1 SGHAT and CDR2 FQDESV (reference sequence). DNA of the CDR3: TGTGCCAGCAGCTCCGGCGAGGTCTATAATTCACCCCTCCACTTT. Protein product: CASSSGEVYNSPLHF.